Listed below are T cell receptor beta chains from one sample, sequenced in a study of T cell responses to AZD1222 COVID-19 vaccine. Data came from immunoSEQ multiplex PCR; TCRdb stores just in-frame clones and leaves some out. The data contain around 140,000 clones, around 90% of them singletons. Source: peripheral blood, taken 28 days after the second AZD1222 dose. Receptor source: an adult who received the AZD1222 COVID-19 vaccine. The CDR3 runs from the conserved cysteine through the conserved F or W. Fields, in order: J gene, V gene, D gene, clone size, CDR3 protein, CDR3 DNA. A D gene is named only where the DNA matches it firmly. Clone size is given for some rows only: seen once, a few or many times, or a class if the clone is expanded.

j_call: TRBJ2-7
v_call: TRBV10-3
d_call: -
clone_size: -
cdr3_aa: CAIRDPGETYEQYF
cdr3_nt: TGTGCCATCAGGGACCCAGGGGAAACCTACGAGCAGTACTTC

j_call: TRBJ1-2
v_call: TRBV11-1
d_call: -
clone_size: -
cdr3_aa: CASNPLRGSNGYTF
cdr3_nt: TGTGCCAGCAACCCGCTTCGGGGTTCGAATGGCTACACCTTC

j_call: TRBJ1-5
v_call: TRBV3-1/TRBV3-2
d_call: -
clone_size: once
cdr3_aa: CASSQRGNQPQHF
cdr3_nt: TGTGCCAGCAGCCAGCGGGGCAATCAGCCCCAGCATTTT

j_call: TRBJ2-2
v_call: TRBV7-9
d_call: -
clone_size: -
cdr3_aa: CASSPRSTGELFF
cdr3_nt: TGTGCCAGCAGCCCCCGTTCCACCGGGGAGCTGTTTTTT

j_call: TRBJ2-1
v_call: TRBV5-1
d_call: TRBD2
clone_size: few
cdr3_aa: CASSLHPSGSTSYNEQFF
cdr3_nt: TGCGCCAGCAGCTTGCATCCTAGCGGGAGTACGTCCTACAATGAGCAGTTCTTC

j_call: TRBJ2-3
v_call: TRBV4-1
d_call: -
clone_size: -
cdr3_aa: CARVRDSDTDTQYF
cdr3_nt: TGCGCCAGAGTCCGGGACTCAGACACAGATACGCAGTATTTT

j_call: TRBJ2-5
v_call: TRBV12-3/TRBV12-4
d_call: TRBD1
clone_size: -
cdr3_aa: CASSPDRQTQYF
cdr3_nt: TGTGCCAGCAGTCCGGACAGGCAGACCCAGTACTTC

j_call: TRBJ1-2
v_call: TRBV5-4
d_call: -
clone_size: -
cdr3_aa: CASRLGQTSNYGYTF
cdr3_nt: TGTGCCAGCAGACTAGGACAGACGTCTAACTATGGCTACACCTTC

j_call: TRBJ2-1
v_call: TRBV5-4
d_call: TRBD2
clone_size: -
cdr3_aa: CASSPPGLKLNEQFF
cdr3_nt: TGTGCCAGCAGCCCACCGGGACTAAAACTCAATGAGCAGTTCTTC

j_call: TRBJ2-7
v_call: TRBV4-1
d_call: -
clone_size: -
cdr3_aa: CASSQTTWVYEQYF
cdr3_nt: TGCGCCAGCAGCCAAACTACATGGGTCTACGAGCAGTACTTC

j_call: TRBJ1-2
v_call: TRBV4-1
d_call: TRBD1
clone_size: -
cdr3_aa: CASSQEEGGSRVSYGYTF
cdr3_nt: TGCGCCAGCAGCCAAGAAGAAGGGGGCAGTAGAGTTAGCTATGGCTACACCTTC

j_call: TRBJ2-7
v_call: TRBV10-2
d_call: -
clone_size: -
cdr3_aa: CASAIDRRFYEQYF
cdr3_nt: TGCGCCAGCGCAATAGACAGGAGATTCTACGAGCAGTACTTC

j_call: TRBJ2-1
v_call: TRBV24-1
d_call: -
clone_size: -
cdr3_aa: CATAPNRGPDNEQFF
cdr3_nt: TGTGCCACCGCTCCTAATCGGGGGCCGGACAATGAGCAGTTCTTC

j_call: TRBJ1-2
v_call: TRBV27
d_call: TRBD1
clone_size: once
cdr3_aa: CASSFLTGQGNYGYTF
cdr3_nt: TGTGCCAGCAGTTTTTTAACGGGACAGGGGAACTATGGCTACACCTTC

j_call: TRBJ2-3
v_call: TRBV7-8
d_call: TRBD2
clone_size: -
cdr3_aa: CASSTPALAGTASTDTQYF
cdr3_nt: TGTGCCAGCAGCACTCCCGCTCTAGCGGGTACCGCTAGCACAGATACGCAGTATTTT

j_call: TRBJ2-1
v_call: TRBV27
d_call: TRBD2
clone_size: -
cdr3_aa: CASSLGGSSYNEQFF
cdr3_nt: TGTGCCAGCAGTTTAGGCGGGAGCTCCTACAATGAGCAGTTCTTC

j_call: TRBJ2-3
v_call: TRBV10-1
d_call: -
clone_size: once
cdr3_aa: CASSPGDRTDTQYF
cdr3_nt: TGCGCCAGCAGTCCCGGGGACCGCACAGATACGCAGTATTTT

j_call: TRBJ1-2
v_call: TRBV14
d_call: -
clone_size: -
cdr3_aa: CASSQAGAGTRAGYTF
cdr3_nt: TGTGCCAGCAGCCAAGCGGGGGCCGGGACACGGGCTGGCTACACCTTC

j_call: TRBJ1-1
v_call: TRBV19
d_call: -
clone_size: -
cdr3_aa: CASSIAARGNTEAFF
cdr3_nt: TGTGCCAGTAGTATAGCGGCAAGGGGGAACACTGAAGCTTTCTTT

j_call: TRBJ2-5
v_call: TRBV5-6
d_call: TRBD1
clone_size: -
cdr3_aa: CASSFRDRGYQETQYF
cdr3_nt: TGTGCCAGCAGCTTCCGGGACAGGGGGTACCAAGAGACCCAGTACTTC

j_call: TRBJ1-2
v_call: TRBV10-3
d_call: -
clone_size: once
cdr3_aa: CATRPLDGNYGYTF
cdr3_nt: TGTGCCACCCGACCCCTTGACGGTAACTATGGCTACACCTTC

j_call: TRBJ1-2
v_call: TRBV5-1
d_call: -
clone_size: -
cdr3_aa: CASSLEASRVGYGYTF
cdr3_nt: TGCGCCAGCAGCTTGGAAGCGAGCAGGGTAGGCTATGGCTACACCTTC

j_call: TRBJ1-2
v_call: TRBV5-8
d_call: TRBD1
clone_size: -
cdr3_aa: CASSRTGRAGYTF
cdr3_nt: TGTGCCAGCAGCCGGACAGGCCGAGCCGGCTACACCTTC